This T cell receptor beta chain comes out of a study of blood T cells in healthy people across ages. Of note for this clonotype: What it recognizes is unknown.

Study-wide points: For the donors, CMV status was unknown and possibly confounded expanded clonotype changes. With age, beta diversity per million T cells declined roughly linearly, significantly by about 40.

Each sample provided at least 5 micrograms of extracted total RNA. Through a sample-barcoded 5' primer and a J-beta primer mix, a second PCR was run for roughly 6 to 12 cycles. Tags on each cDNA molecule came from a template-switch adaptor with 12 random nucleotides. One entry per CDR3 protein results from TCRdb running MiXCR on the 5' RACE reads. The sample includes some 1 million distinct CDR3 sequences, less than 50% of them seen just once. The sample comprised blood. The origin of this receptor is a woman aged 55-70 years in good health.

As DNA, the CDR3 is TGCGCCAGCAGCCTATCGTCGACAGCCAAGAGGGACGAGCAGTACTTC. Translation: CASSLSSTAKRDEQYF. The chain uses TRBV5-1 and TRBJ2-5; D possibly uses TRBD1 or TRBD2 (5 bases each). The J call may be incorrect, as the DNA end agrees better with TRBJ2-7. CDR3 size: 16 residues. In germline, CDR1 is SGHRS, CDR2 YFSETQ.